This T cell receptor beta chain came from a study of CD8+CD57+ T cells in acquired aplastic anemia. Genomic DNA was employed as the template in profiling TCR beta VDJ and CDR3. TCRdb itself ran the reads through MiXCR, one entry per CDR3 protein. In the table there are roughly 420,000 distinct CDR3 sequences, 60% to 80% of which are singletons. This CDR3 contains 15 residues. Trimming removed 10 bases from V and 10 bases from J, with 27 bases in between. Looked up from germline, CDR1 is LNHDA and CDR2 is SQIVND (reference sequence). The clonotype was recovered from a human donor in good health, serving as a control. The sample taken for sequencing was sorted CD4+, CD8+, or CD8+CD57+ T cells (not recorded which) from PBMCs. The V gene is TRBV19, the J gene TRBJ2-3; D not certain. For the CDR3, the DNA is TGTGCCATCAGTATTCCAAGGGCAGCTCATCAGCCGCAGTATTTT. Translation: CAISIPRAAHQPQYF.